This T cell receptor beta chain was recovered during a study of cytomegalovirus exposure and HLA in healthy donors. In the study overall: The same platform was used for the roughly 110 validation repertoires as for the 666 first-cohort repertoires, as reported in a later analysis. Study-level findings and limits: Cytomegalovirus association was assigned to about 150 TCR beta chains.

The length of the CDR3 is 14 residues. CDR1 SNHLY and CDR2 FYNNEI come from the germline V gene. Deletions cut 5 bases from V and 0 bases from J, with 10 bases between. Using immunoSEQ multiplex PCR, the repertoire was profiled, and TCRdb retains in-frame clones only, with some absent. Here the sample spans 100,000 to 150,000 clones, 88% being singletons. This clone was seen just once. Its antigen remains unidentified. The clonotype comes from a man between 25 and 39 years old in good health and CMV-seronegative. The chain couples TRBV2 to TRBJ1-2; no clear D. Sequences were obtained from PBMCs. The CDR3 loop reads CASSPASTNYGYTF. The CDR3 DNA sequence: TGTGCCAGCAGTCCTGCTAGCACTAACTATGGCTACACCTTC.